The clone carrying this T cell receptor (beta chain) was seen at least ten times. The antigen remains undetermined. With a J-beta primer mix and a sample-barcoded 5' primer, a second PCR ran roughly 6 to 12 cycles. One entry per CDR3 protein results from TCRdb running MiXCR on the 5' RACE reads. Of 1.5 million to 2 million distinct CDR3 sequences detected, approximately 32% appear once; the ten largest clones hold 10% to 12%. The record originates from a study of blood T cells in healthy people across ages. Study-level results: Versus aged donors, long-lived donors had higher diversity and more naive CD4+ cells.

This CDR3 spans 13 amino acids. Germline V gene lookup returns CDR1 SGHDN and CDR2 FVKESK. Trimming stripped 1 base from V and 6 bases from J, with 8 bases between. The source is a woman aged 25 to 39 in good health. Sequenced material: blood. The chain joins TRBV14 to TRBJ2-3; the D gene is possibly TRBD1 (5 bases). In DNA, the CDR3 is TGTGCCAGCAGCCAAGTAAGGGGTGATACGCAGTATTTT. It yields the protein CASSQVRGDTQYF. The full variable domain, its missing parts supplied by reference TRBV14 and TRBJ2-3, is EAGVTQFPSHSVIEKGQTVTLRCDPISGHDNLYWYRRVMGKEIKFLLHFVKESKQDESGMPNNRFLAERTGGTYSTLKVQPAELEDSGVYFCASSQVRGDTQYFGPGTRLTVL.